The rows below give T cell receptor beta chains drawn from one sample of a study of post-analysis software for immune sequencing data. From the PCR reads, TCRdb called clonotypes with MiXCR, one entry per CDR3 protein. This sample yields about 680,000 distinct CDR3 sequences, of which 55% to 60% are seen a single time; approximately 10% belongs to the top ten. Sequenced sample: blood. The receptors come from a girl aged 2-10 years with multiple sclerosis. Both conserved end residues are part of each CDR3. The D gene is left open where the match is weak. Expanded clones are given a class, and other clones once, few, many or no size at all.

clone_size | d_call | j_call | v_call | cdr3_aa | cdr3_nt
- | TRBD2 | TRBJ2-1 | TRBV20-1 | CSARVRGGYHNEQFF | TGCAGTGCTAGAGTCCGGGGGGGTTATCACAATGAGCAGTTCTTC
- | TRBD1 | TRBJ2-7 | TRBV7-9 | CASSPRTGGSYEQYF | TGTGCCAGCAGCCCACGGACAGGGGGATCCTACGAGCAGTACTTC
- | - | TRBJ1-6 | TRBV28 | CAINGAVGNNSPLHF | TGTGCCATCAATGGGGCAGTGGGAAATAATTCACCCCTCCACTTT
- | - | TRBJ2-1 | TRBV7-9 | CASTSVAGNNEQFF | TGTGCCAGCACCTCAGTGGCGGGAAACAATGAGCAGTTCTTC
- | - | TRBJ2-6 | TRBV10-3 | CAINTGGLRANVLTF | TGTGCCATCAACACCGGGGGCCTCCGGGCCAACGTCCTGACTTTC
once | - | TRBJ1-1 | TRBV21-1 | CASKIKGKFADRGVGTEAFF | TGTGCCAGCAAGATAAAGGGAAAGTTTGCGGACAGGGGAGTAGGGACTGAAGCTTTCTTT
- | - | TRBJ2-1 | TRBV5-5 | CASSLWGLNGNEQFF | TGTGCCAGCAGCTTGTGGGGTCTCAACGGCAATGAGCAGTTCTTC
- | - | TRBJ2-3 | TRBV29-1 | CSVGPILSTDTQYF | TGCAGCGTCGGTCCGATCCTGAGCACAGATACGCAGTATTTT
- | TRBD2 | TRBJ2-5 | TRBV7-2 | CASSLGTSRYETQYF | TGTGCCAGCAGCTTGGGGACTAGCCGTTATGAGACCCAGTACTTC
- | - | TRBJ2-7 | TRBV3-1 | CASSQGVLKGYEQYF | TGTGCCAGCAGCCAAGGAGTTCTGAAAGGCTACGAGCAGTACTTC
- | - | TRBJ1-1 | TRBV10-3 | CAISVSGTWAFF | TGTGCCATCAGTGTTTCTGGCACGTGGGCTTTCTTT
- | - | TRBJ2-3 | TRBV11-2 | CASSLDLGGADYTDTQYF | TGTGCCAGCAGCTTAGATCTAGGGGGGGCCGATTACACAGATACGCAGTATTTT
- | - | TRBJ2-3 | TRBV4-3 | CASSQQLSRNTQYF | TGCGCCAGCAGCCAACAGTTGAGTCGAAATACGCAGTATTTT
- | TRBD2 | TRBJ2-3 | TRBV5-1 | CASSLAHLAGHTDTQYF | TGCGCCAGCAGCTTGGCGCACCTAGCGGGACACACAGATACGCAGTATTTT
once | TRBD2 | TRBJ2-3 | TRBV11-3 | CASSASREGKTDTQYF | TGTGCCAGCAGCGCCTCGCGGGAGGGAAAGACAGATACGCAGTATTTT
- | - | TRBJ2-3 | TRBV2 | CASSPRGPGSRTDTQYF | TGTGCCAGCAGTCCTCGGGGACCGGGGAGTCGAACAGATACGCAGTATTTT
- | TRBD2 | TRBJ2-7 | TRBV5-5 | CASSFRYWREHPYEQYF | TGTGCCAGCAGCTTTAGGTATTGGCGGGAGCATCCCTACGAGCAGTACTTC
few | - | TRBJ1-2 | TRBV29-1 | CSVGGETYGYTF | TGCAGCGTTGGGGGGGAGACCTATGGCTACACCTTC
- | TRBD1 | TRBJ2-3 | TRBV7-7 | CASSHDRGTDTQYF | TGTGCCAGCAGCCACGACAGGGGCACAGATACGCAGTATTTT
- | - | TRBJ2-1 | TRBV30 | CAWMGRFAGQFF | TGTGCCTGGATGGGCCGATTCGCCGGGCAGTTCTTC
- | - | TRBJ1-2 | TRBV2 | CASRQDNNGYTF | TGTGCCAGCAGACAGGATAACAATGGCTACACCTTC
- | - | TRBJ1-1 | TRBV9 | CASSLDSDTEAFF | TGTGCCAGCAGTCTAGACAGCGACACTGAAGCTTTCTTT
few | TRBD2 | TRBJ2-1 | TRBV5-1 | CASSVFPTGTSGSNEQFF | TGCGCCAGCAGCGTATTCCCTACCGGGACTAGCGGCTCCAATGAGCAGTTCTTC
few | TRBD1 | TRBJ1-6 | TRBV20-1 | CSARGDRGLSSYNSPLHF | TGCAGTGCTAGAGGGGACAGGGGGCTCAGCTCCTATAATTCACCCCTCCACTTT